The clone carrying this T cell receptor (beta chain) was picked up a small number of times. Its matching antigen is unknown. RNA transcripts provided the source from which TCR beta CDR3 regions were amplified. Initially, a first-round RT-PCR of the TCR CDR3 employed the HTBI primer set. MiXCR, run by TCRdb on the multiplex PCR reads, gives a single entry per CDR3 protein. The sample carries approximately 600,000 distinct CDR3 sequences, 14% recorded once. This entry comes from a study of T cells in Graves' hyperthyroidism and ophthalmopathy. Overall study findings and caveats: Most clonotypes expanded in the thyroid (above 0.001) were also present in blood.

Ophthalmopathy patients showed a Clinical Activity Score of at least 3, NOSPECS grade of at least 4 and duration under 3 months. Clinical symptoms, serum thyroxine and TRAb, thyroid ultrasound and orbital computed tomography were used for the diagnoses. Fresh peripheral blood, around 9.3 ml of it, supplied the PBMCs. Sequenced material: blood. The sequence was obtained from a woman aged 18-30 years with Graves' ophthalmopathy.

The CDR3 nucleotides are TGTGCCAGTAGTATGGTGATCCTTCATCAGCCCCAGCATTTT. As protein: CASSMVILHQPQHF. The chain couples TRBV19 to TRBJ1-5; D is unresolved. Germline CDR1 reads LNHDA; CDR2 reads SQIVND (reference sequence). This CDR3 has 14 amino acids. V was cut by 3 bases and J by 5 bases, with 11 bases left in between.